These 21 T cell receptor beta chains came from one sample sequenced in a study of blood T cell repertoires in COVID-19. TCRdb keeps only in-frame clones here, not all; method: immunoSEQ multiplex PCR. The sample gives fewer than 250,000 clones, approximately 90% of which show up once; under 3.5% is in the top ten. Input material: peripheral blood. These receptors all stem from a man aged 25 to 45 with COVID-19, enrolled during active disease.

This chain connects TRBV10-2 to TRBJ2-7, with 9 bases that match TRBD2. The ends lost 8 bases at V and 4 bases at J; junction bases unmatched: 9. CDR1 WSHSY and CDR2 SAAADI come from the germline V gene. The CDR3 sequence is 14 residues long. This chain's CDR3 is CASSAGLAPYEQYF. In DNA, the CDR3 is TGCGCCAGCTCAGCAGGACTAGCGCCATACGAGCAGTACTTC.

The chain uses TRBV6-2 or TRBV6-3 and TRBJ1-1, with D perhaps matching TRBD1 (6 bases). V lost 2 bases and J lost 9, with 16 bases in between. Germline CDR1 and CDR2: MNHEY and SVGEGT. CDR3 length: 14 amino acids. CDR3: CASSYGGTLYKAFF. DNA for the CDR3: TGTGCCAGCAGTTACGGTGGGACACTATACAAAGCTTTCTTT.

This clone was picked up one time. This chain joins TRBV2 and TRBJ2-1; D gene unclear. From germline, CDR1 is SNHLY and CDR2 FYNNEI. V lost 2 bases and J 0 bases, leaving 11 bases between the germline ends. The CDR3 totals 16 residues. The CDR3 region is CASSELGSFSYNEQFF. DNA for the CDR3: TGTGCCAGCAGTGAATTGGGCAGCTTCTCCTACAATGAGCAGTTCTTC. The full variable domain, with the rest looked up from reference TRBV2 and TRBJ2-1, is EPEVTQTPSHQVTQMGQEVILRCVPISNHLYFYWYRQILGQKVEFLVSFYNNEISEKSEIFDDQFSVERPDGSNFTLKIRSTKLEDSAMYFCASSELGSFSYNEQFFGPGTRLTVL.

The chain links TRBV27 to TRBJ1-6; D gene unclear. This CDR3 spans 14 amino acids. Trimming took 2 bases from V and 10 from J, leaving 12 bases between them. In germline, CDR1 is MNHEY, CDR2 SMNVEV (reference sequence). The CDR3 DNA reads TGTGCCAGCAGTTTACAGAGAGAGAGGTCACCCCTCCACTTT. This gives the protein CASSLQRERSPLHF.

This chain links TRBV6-4 with TRBJ1-2; D ambiguous. Germline V gene sequence: CDR1 MRHNA, CDR2 SNTAGT. The CDR3 consists of 13 residues. V was trimmed by 6 bases and J by 6 bases, leaving 14 bases between them. The CDR3 loop reads CASRWSLADGYTF. As DNA, the CDR3 is TGTGCCAGCAGATGGAGCCTTGCCGATGGCTACACCTTC.

This clone has a count of ten or more. This chain uses TRBV4-3 with TRBJ2-1, with 7 bases matching TRBD1. This CDR3 region has 15 residues. Trimming removed 4 bases from V and 0 bases from J; junction bases left unmatched: 3. CDR1 LGHNA and CDR2 YSLEER come from the germline V gene. CDR3 sequence: CASSPDRSSYNEQFF. CDR3 in DNA: TGCGCCAGCAGCCCGGACAGGAGCTCCTACAATGAGCAGTTCTTC.

The V gene is TRBV4-1, the J gene TRBJ1-5; D uncertain. The CDR3 is 13 amino acids. The germline V gene encodes CDR1 MGHRA and CDR2 YSYEKL. Trimming stripped 0 bases from V and 9 bases from J, with 9 bases between. CDR3 amino acids: CASSQDYAMPQHF. The CDR3 DNA follows: TGCGCCAGCAGCCAAGACTACGCTATGCCCCAGCATTTT.

This clone was recorded a few times. The chain links TRBV7-2 to TRBJ1-3; D may be TRBD1 (6 bases). CDR3 length: 15 residues. Per the germline V gene, CDR1 is SGHTA and CDR2 is FQGNSA. Trimming cost V 5 bases and J 4 bases, with 15 bases left between them. The CDR3 nucleotides read TGTGCCAGCAGCATTACGGACAGACAAGGAAACACCATATATTTT. Its translation: CASSITDRQGNTIYF.

This clone has a handful of counts. This chain links TRBV7-9 with TRBJ2-1; TRBD1 agrees at 9 bases. The CDR3 covers 18 residues. Trimming cost V 5 bases and J 6 bases; bases outside gene matches: 17. Germline assignment: CDR1 SEHNR and CDR2 FQNEAQ (reference sequence). DNA for the CDR3: TGTGCCAGCAGCACCCGTACCTTTGGACAGGGGATCCCCAATGAGCAGTTCTTC. It is translated as CASSTRTFGQGIPNEQFF. Full variable domain (rest looked up from reference TRBV7-9 and TRBJ2-1): DTGVSQNPRHKITKRGQNVTFRCDPISEHNRLYWYRQTLGQGPEFLTYFQNEAQLEKSRLLSDRFSAERPKGSFSTLEIQRTEQGDSAMYLCASSTRTFGQGIPNEQFFGPGTRLTVL.

The chain combines TRBV7-2 with TRBJ1-3, with 7 bases that match TRBD1. This CDR3 comprises 14 residues. J was trimmed by 3 bases and V by 1 base; bases with no gene match: 0. In germline, CDR1 is SGHTA, CDR2 FQGNSA. The CDR3 DNA reads TGTGCCAGCAGCTTAGACAGGGGTGGAAACACCATATATTTT. It yields the protein CASSLDRGGNTIYF.

V gene TRBV20-1 combines with J gene TRBJ1-1, with TRBD1 matching 7 bases. Trimming at V came to 3 bases and at J to 3 bases, leaving 7 bases not matched to a gene. Germline V gene sequence: CDR1 DFQATT, CDR2 SNEGSKA (reference sequence). The length of the CDR3 is 14 residues. The CDR3 DNA follows: TGCAGTGCTAGTATGGGACAGCCCGACACTGAAGCTTTCTTT. Residues: CSASMGQPDTEAFF.

This chain connects TRBV6-4 to TRBJ2-2; the match to TRBD2 covers 10 bases. The CDR3 has 16 residues. Trimming cost V 3 bases and J 8 bases; bases outside gene matches: 9. Per the germline V gene, CDR1 is MRHNA and CDR2 is SNTAGT. DNA of the CDR3: TGTGCCAGCAGTGAAGCAGTAGCGGGAGGCCTGGGGGAGCTGTTTTTT. It encodes CASSEAVAGGLGELFF.

The chain carries TRBV29-1 and TRBJ1-3; no reliable D call. The CDR3 contains 12 residues. With 4 bases removed from V and 4 bases from J, the gap between germline ends came to 8 bases. Per the germline V gene, CDR1 is SQVTM and CDR2 is ANQGSEA. The CDR3 region is CSVGAPGNTIYF. The CDR3 region has the DNA TGCAGCGTTGGAGCCCCCGGAAACACCATATATTTT. Variable domain in full (rest from reference TRBV29-1 and TRBJ1-3): SAVISQKPSRDICQRGTSLTIQCQVDSQVTMMFWYRQQPGQSLTLIATANQGSEATYESGFVIDKFPISRPNLTFSTLTVSNMSPEDSSIYLCSVGAPGNTIYFGEGSWLTVV.

The chain is built from TRBV6-1 and TRBJ1-5; D ambiguous. Trimming removed 1 base from V and 5 bases from J, with 12 bases in between. This CDR3 has 15 residues. The germline V gene encodes CDR1 MNHNS and CDR2 SASEGT. CDR3 loop: CASSEGVRGYQPQHF. CDR3 sequence (DNA): TGTGCCAGCAGTGAAGGGGTACGGGGATATCAGCCCCAGCATTTT.

The chain joins TRBV5-6 to TRBJ2-1; 7 bases agree with TRBD1. V dropped 4 bases and J dropped 4; count of bases not matched to a gene: 14. The CDR3 consists of 17 residues. The V gene's germline CDR1 is SGHDT and CDR2 YYEEEE. The CDR3 here is CASSPWAGGLTYNEQFF. CDR3 DNA sequence: TGTGCCAGCAGCCCTTGGGCAGGGGGTCTGACATACAATGAGCAGTTCTTC.

A word on this clone: Other DNA sequences from this sample encode an identical CDR3 as well. The J gene is TRBJ2-2, the V gene TRBV7-9; 7 bases map to TRBD1. The ends lost 5 bases at V and 0 bases at J; junction bases unmatched: 3. The CDR3 totals 15 residues. Germline lookup yields CDR1 SEHNR and CDR2 FQNEAQ (reference sequence). CDR3 sequence reads: CASSLGTANTGELFF. DNA of the CDR3: TGTGCCAGCAGCCTCGGGACAGCGAACACCGGGGAGCTGTTTTTT.

The rearrangement joins TRBV11-2 to TRBJ2-1; TRBD2 is a possible D gene (6 bases). The germline gives CDR1 SGHAT, CDR2 FQNNGV. The CDR3 contains 18 residues. The ends were cut back, 5 bases at V and 12 bases at J, with 32 bases in the middle. The CDR3 coding sequence is TGTGCCAGCAGCGGTCCCGTCGTATGGACTAAGGGGTCCTATGTGCAGTTCTTC. Translating gives CASSGPVVWTKGSYVQFF.

The rearrangement links TRBV7-9 to TRBJ1-6, with a weak D call TRBD1 (6 bases). The CDR3 covers 17 residues. Germline V lookup: CDR1 SEHNR, CDR2 FQNEAQ (reference sequence). V was cut by 4 bases and J by 8 bases, with 21 bases left in between. The CDR3 loop reads CASSYTGGRLGDSPLHF. The CDR3 DNA is TGTGCCAGCAGCTACACCGGGGGGCGCTTAGGGGATTCACCCCTCCACTTT.

In this sample, this clone turned up a few times. Distinct nucleotide sequences in the sample also encode this CDR3. V gene TRBV4-3 combines with J gene TRBJ1-5; no reliable D call. Germline assignment: CDR1 LGHNA and CDR2 YSLEER. The CDR3 runs 13 residues. Trimming removed 0 bases from V and 7 bases from J, with 7 bases in between. The CDR3 sequence is CASSQDRGQPQHF. The CDR3 DNA sequence: TGCGCCAGCAGCCAAGATCGAGGGCAGCCCCAGCATTTT.

In this sample, this clone turned up once. The CDR3 region is CASSLAQGAPNYGYTF. Here the CDR3 DNA reads TGTGCCAGCAGCTTAGCCCAGGGGGCGCCTAACTATGGCTACACCTTC. This chain links TRBV11-1 with TRBJ1-2; 8 bases fit TRBD1. The CDR3 has 16 amino acids. Trimming removed 0 bases from V and 0 bases from J; junction bases left unmatched: 3. CDR1 is SGHAT and CDR2 is FQDESV in the germline V gene (reference sequence).

This sequence joins TRBV27 and TRBJ1-2; D is ambiguous. V lost 0 bases and J lost 7, with 12 bases in between. CDR1 is MNHEY and CDR2 is SMNVEV in the germline V gene (reference sequence). The CDR3 loop spans 14 amino acids. The CDR3 coding sequence is TGTGCCAGCAGTTTATCCCAGAGAAGAGGTGGCTACACCTTC. Translation gives CASSLSQRRGGYTF.